Listed below are T cell receptor beta chains from one sample, sequenced in a study of cytomegalovirus exposure and HLA in healthy donors. TCRdb's copy holds only in-frame clones and misses some; the assay was immunoSEQ multiplex PCR. The sample shows more than 150,000 clones, roughly nine tenths of them seen only once. Sequenced material: PBMCs. These receptors were obtained from a girl in the first two years of life in good health and CMV-seronegative. Both conserved end residues are part of each CDR3. Each record gives: V gene, CDR3 length, D gene, clone size, J gene, CDR3 protein, CDR3 DNA. D genes are given only for firm matches. For some rows the clone size is stated as once, few or many, or as a class when expanded; others skip it.

v_gene: TRBV5-5
len: 14
d_gene: .
abundance: once
j_gene: TRBJ1-2
CDR3aa: CASSLAGVPYGYTF
CDR3nt: TGTGCCAGCAGCTTGGCCGGGGTACCCTATGGCTACACCTTC

v_gene: TRBV7-2
len: 15
d_gene: TRBD1
abundance: .
j_gene: TRBJ1-5
CDR3aa: CASSLVRGLYQPQHF
CDR3nt: TGTGCCAGCAGCTTAGTCAGGGGGCTGTATCAGCCCCAGCATTTT

v_gene: TRBV4-1
len: 20
d_gene: .
abundance: once
j_gene: TRBJ2-7
CDR3aa: CASSGHRRGLKNLKPYEQYF
CDR3nt: TGCGCCAGCAGCGGGCATCGCCGGGGATTGAAAAATTTAAAGCCCTACGAGCAGTACTTC

v_gene: TRBV6-6
len: 16
d_gene: TRBD2
abundance: once
j_gene: TRBJ2-1
CDR3aa: CASRRPGTSVYNEQFF
CDR3nt: TGTGCCAGCAGGCGCCCCGGGACTAGCGTCTACAATGAGCAGTTCTTC

v_gene: TRBV9
len: 15
d_gene: TRBD1
abundance: .
j_gene: TRBJ1-2
CDR3aa: CASSAGQALNYGYTF
CDR3nt: TGTGCCAGCAGCGCGGGACAGGCGCTTAACTATGGCTACACCTTC

v_gene: TRBV4-3
len: 15
d_gene: TRBD1
abundance: once
j_gene: TRBJ1-5
CDR3aa: CASSQDRQGVRPQHF
CDR3nt: TGCGCCAGCAGCCAAGATCGACAGGGGGTAAGGCCCCAGCATTTT

v_gene: TRBV14
len: 13
d_gene: .
abundance: once
j_gene: TRBJ2-5
CDR3aa: CASSQVQESTQYF
CDR3nt: TGTGCCAGCAGCCAAGTCCAAGAGAGTACCCAGTACTTC

v_gene: TRBV27
len: 14
d_gene: .
abundance: .
j_gene: TRBJ1-1
CDR3aa: CASSLVSAGSEAFF
CDR3nt: TGTGCCAGCAGTTTAGTGAGCGCGGGCTCTGAAGCTTTCTTT

v_gene: TRBV6-1
len: 18
d_gene: TRBD2
abundance: .
j_gene: TRBJ2-1
CDR3aa: CASSERASGSTFYNEQFF
CDR3nt: TGTGCCAGCAGTGAAAGGGCTAGCGGGAGTACGTTCTACAATGAGCAGTTCTTC

v_gene: TRBV5-4
len: 15
d_gene: .
abundance: .
j_gene: TRBJ2-7
CDR3aa: CASSLSELASSEQYF
CDR3nt: TGTGCCAGCAGCCTATCGGAACTAGCATCCTCCGAGCAGTACTTC

v_gene: TRBV6-6
len: 14
d_gene: .
abundance: .
j_gene: TRBJ1-1
CDR3aa: CASRAGVGNTEAFF
CDR3nt: TGTGCCAGCAGGGCAGGGGTGGGGAACACTGAAGCTTTCTTT

v_gene: TRBV27
len: 14
d_gene: .
abundance: .
j_gene: TRBJ1-2
CDR3aa: CASSSGGGVYGYTF
CDR3nt: TGTGCCAGCAGTTCCGGGGGAGGGGTCTATGGCTACACCTTC

v_gene: TRBV9
len: 13
d_gene: .
abundance: .
j_gene: TRBJ2-2
CDR3aa: CASSGRTAGELFF
CDR3nt: TGTGCCAGCAGCGGCCGGACAGCCGGGGAGCTGTTTTTT

v_gene: TRBV5-1
len: 15
d_gene: TRBD2
abundance: .
j_gene: TRBJ2-7
CDR3aa: CASSIGLAGDYEQYF
CDR3nt: TGCGCCAGCAGCATCGGACTAGCGGGGGACTACGAGCAGTACTTC

v_gene: TRBV14
len: 12
d_gene: .
abundance: .
j_gene: TRBJ1-2
CDR3aa: CASSRSGYGYTF
CDR3nt: TGTGCCAGCAGCCGCAGTGGCTATGGCTACACCTTC

v_gene: TRBV15
len: 14
d_gene: .
abundance: .
j_gene: TRBJ2-1
CDR3aa: CATSFPENYNEQFF
CDR3nt: TGTGCCACTTCCTTCCCGGAGAATTACAATGAGCAGTTCTTC

v_gene: TRBV10-1
len: 15
d_gene: TRBD2
abundance: .
j_gene: TRBJ2-5
CDR3aa: CASSELAGGQETQYF
CDR3nt: TGCGCCAGCAGTGAGCTAGCGGGGGGCCAAGAGACCCAGTACTTC

v_gene: TRBV9
len: 14
d_gene: TRBD2
abundance: .
j_gene: TRBJ2-7
CDR3aa: CASSAVAGAYEQYF
CDR3nt: TGTGCCAGCAGCGCAGTAGCGGGGGCCTACGAGCAGTACTTC

v_gene: TRBV29-1
len: 13
d_gene: TRBD1
abundance: few
j_gene: TRBJ1-4
CDR3aa: CSVGDRENEKLFF
CDR3nt: TGCAGCGTTGGCGACAGGGAAAATGAAAAACTGTTTTTT

v_gene: TRBV7-2
len: 18
d_gene: TRBD2
abundance: .
j_gene: TRBJ2-1
CDR3aa: CASSLESLAGGLGNEQFF
CDR3nt: TGTGCCAGCAGCTTAGAGTCTCTAGCGGGAGGGCTGGGGAATGAGCAGTTCTTC

v_gene: TRBV2
len: 16
d_gene: .
abundance: .
j_gene: TRBJ1-2
CDR3aa: CASSEADQGSRYGYTF
CDR3nt: TGTGCCAGCAGTGAAGCTGATCAGGGTTCAAGATATGGCTACACCTTC

v_gene: TRBV9
len: 16
d_gene: .
abundance: .
j_gene: TRBJ2-5
CDR3aa: CASSRTPAGAGETQYF
CDR3nt: TGTGCCAGCAGCCGGACGCCCGCGGGGGCCGGAGAGACCCAGTACTTC

v_gene: TRBV11-2
len: 14
d_gene: TRBD2
abundance: .
j_gene: TRBJ2-1
CDR3aa: CASSLLGRENEQFF
CDR3nt: TGTGCCAGCAGCCTCCTGGGGCGGGAGAATGAGCAGTTCTTC

v_gene: TRBV19
len: 15
d_gene: TRBD1
abundance: .
j_gene: TRBJ2-3
CDR3aa: CASSTHRGRGDTQYF
CDR3nt: TGTGCCAGTAGTACCCACAGGGGGCGAGGAGATACGCAGTATTTT

v_gene: TRBV9
len: 18
d_gene: TRBD2
abundance: .
j_gene: TRBJ2-3
CDR3aa: CASSAPYSGGLPTDTQYF
CDR3nt: TGTGCCAGCAGCGCCCCTTATAGCGGGGGGCTCCCCACAGATACGCAGTATTTT

v_gene: TRBV7-3
len: 14
d_gene: TRBD2
abundance: .
j_gene: TRBJ2-2
CDR3aa: CASSSGLAGGELFF
CDR3nt: TGTGCCAGCAGCTCGGGACTAGCGGGAGGGGAGCTGTTTTTT

v_gene: TRBV7-9
len: 14
d_gene: .
abundance: .
j_gene: TRBJ1-2
CDR3aa: CASSISEKHYGYTF
CDR3nt: TGTGCCAGCAGCATCAGCGAAAAACACTATGGCTACACCTTC

v_gene: TRBV30
len: 14
d_gene: TRBD2
abundance: .
j_gene: TRBJ2-3
CDR3aa: CAWTRASGLDTQYF
CDR3nt: TGTGCCTGGACACGAGCTAGCGGGTTAGATACGCAGTATTTT

v_gene: TRBV6-5
len: 14
d_gene: .
abundance: .
j_gene: TRBJ1-1
CDR3aa: CASLRGGMNTEAFF
CDR3nt: TGTGCCAGCCTACGAGGGGGAATGAACACTGAAGCTTTCTTT

v_gene: TRBV5-1
len: 13
d_gene: .
abundance: .
j_gene: TRBJ2-7
CDR3aa: CASSYSGGYEQYF
CDR3nt: TGCGCCAGCAGTTATAGCGGCGGCTACGAGCAGTACTTC

v_gene: TRBV6-6
len: 10
d_gene: .
abundance: few
j_gene: TRBJ2-1
CDR3aa: CASKGSKQFF
CDR3nt: TGTGCCAGCAAAGGGAGTAAGCAGTTCTTC

v_gene: TRBV21-1
len: 15
d_gene: .
abundance: .
j_gene: TRBJ2-4
CDR3aa: CASSGRLTGFNIQYF
CDR3nt: TGTGCCAGCAGCGGCCGATTGACAGGGTTTAACATTCAGTACTTC

v_gene: TRBV25-1
len: 12
d_gene: .
abundance: .
j_gene: TRBJ1-1
CDR3aa: CASSSRYTEAFF
CDR3nt: TGTGCCAGCAGTTCCAGGTACACTGAAGCTTTCTTT

v_gene: TRBV5-4
len: 16
d_gene: TRBD2
abundance: .
j_gene: TRBJ2-2
CDR3aa: CASSFGGGLNTGELFF
CDR3nt: TGTGCCAGCAGCTTTGGCGGGGGGCTTAACACCGGGGAGCTGTTTTTT

v_gene: TRBV5-4
len: 15
d_gene: .
abundance: .
j_gene: TRBJ2-2
CDR3aa: CASNLGGRVTGELFF
CDR3nt: TGTGCCAGCAACCTCGGGGGGCGAGTAACCGGGGAGCTGTTTTTT

v_gene: TRBV5-1
len: 13
d_gene: .
abundance: .
j_gene: TRBJ2-5
CDR3aa: CASSLLDTETQYF
CDR3nt: TGCGCCAGCAGCTTGTTGGACACAGAGACCCAGTACTTC

v_gene: TRBV30
len: 13
d_gene: .
abundance: .
j_gene: TRBJ2-7
CDR3aa: CAWNIQASYEQYF
CDR3nt: TGTGCCTGGAACATCCAGGCCTCCTACGAGCAGTACTTC

v_gene: TRBV7-3
len: 16
d_gene: TRBD2
abundance: .
j_gene: TRBJ2-1
CDR3aa: CASSLGGGRAGGEQFF
CDR3nt: TGTGCCAGCAGCTTAGGAGGTGGGAGGGCCGGGGGTGAGCAGTTCTTC

v_gene: TRBV5-1
len: 13
d_gene: TRBD1
abundance: .
j_gene: TRBJ1-2
CDR3aa: CASSLDRGQGYTF
CDR3nt: TGCGCCAGCAGCTTGGACAGGGGGCAAGGCTACACCTTC

v_gene: TRBV18
len: 18
d_gene: TRBD2
abundance: .
j_gene: TRBJ2-7
CDR3aa: CASSPNRGKTSGSREQYF
CDR3nt: TGTGCCAGCTCACCAAACCGAGGGAAGACTAGCGGATCGAGGGAGCAGTACTTC

v_gene: TRBV5-1
len: 14
d_gene: TRBD2
abundance: .
j_gene: TRBJ2-3
CDR3aa: CASSREGGTDTQYF
CDR3nt: TGCGCCAGCAGCCGGGAGGGGGGCACAGATACGCAGTATTTT

v_gene: TRBV7-8
len: 13
d_gene: .
abundance: .
j_gene: TRBJ2-7
CDR3aa: CASSLAVAYEQYF
CDR3nt: TGTGCCAGCAGCTTGGCTGTGGCATACGAGCAGTACTTC

v_gene: TRBV19
len: 16
d_gene: .
abundance: .
j_gene: TRBJ2-5
CDR3aa: CASSIKAGRRQETQYF
CDR3nt: TGTGCCAGTAGTATTAAGGCGGGACGGCGCCAAGAGACCCAGTACTTC

v_gene: TRBV7-9
len: 14
d_gene: .
abundance: .
j_gene: TRBJ2-3
CDR3aa: CASSLGASVDTQYF
CDR3nt: TGTGCCAGCAGCCTTGGGGCTAGCGTAGATACGCAGTATTTT

v_gene: TRBV7-3
len: 13
d_gene: TRBD1
abundance: once
j_gene: TRBJ2-5
CDR3aa: CASSTRTGETQYF
CDR3nt: TGTGCCAGCAGCACCCGGACAGGGGAGACCCAGTACTTC

v_gene: TRBV18
len: 16
d_gene: .
abundance: .
j_gene: TRBJ1-3
CDR3aa: CASSPNSYNSGNTIYF
CDR3nt: TGTGCCAGCTCACCGAACTCATATAACTCTGGAAACACCATATATTTT

v_gene: TRBV5-1
len: 13
d_gene: TRBD1
abundance: .
j_gene: TRBJ1-2
CDR3aa: CASSNPGQGDYTF
CDR3nt: TGCGCCAGCAGCAATCCGGGACAGGGGGACTACACCTTC

v_gene: TRBV7-3
len: 16
d_gene: .
abundance: .
j_gene: TRBJ2-7
CDR3aa: CASSLLSGSGIHEQYF
CDR3nt: TGTGCCAGCAGCTTACTGTCGGGGTCGGGGATCCACGAGCAGTACTTC

v_gene: TRBV7-6
len: 15
d_gene: TRBD2
abundance: .
j_gene: TRBJ2-7
CDR3aa: CASRYKAGGDYEQYF
CDR3nt: TGTGCCAGCAGATACAAGGCCGGGGGGGACTACGAGCAGTACTTC

v_gene: TRBV21-1
len: 12
d_gene: .
abundance: .
j_gene: TRBJ1-5
CDR3aa: CASSKEAQPQHF
CDR3nt: TGTGCCAGCAGCAAAGAAGCCCAGCCCCAGCATTTT

v_gene: TRBV15
len: 13
d_gene: .
abundance: .
j_gene: TRBJ1-4
CDR3aa: CATHGATNEKLFF
CDR3nt: TGTGCCACCCACGGTGCAACTAATGAAAAACTGTTTTTT

v_gene: TRBV27
len: 15
d_gene: TRBD1
abundance: .
j_gene: TRBJ1-2
CDR3aa: CASSSVDRVGYGYTF
CDR3nt: TGTGCCAGCAGTAGCGTCGACAGGGTCGGGTATGGCTACACCTTC

v_gene: TRBV5-4
len: 15
d_gene: TRBD2
abundance: .
j_gene: TRBJ2-7
CDR3aa: CASRLQREGSYEQYF
CDR3nt: TGTGCCAGCAGACTCCAGCGGGAGGGGTCCTACGAGCAGTACTTC

v_gene: TRBV7-9
len: 11
d_gene: .
abundance: .
j_gene: TRBJ2-7
CDR3aa: CASSQDYEQYF
CDR3nt: TGTGCCAGCAGCCAGGACTACGAGCAGTACTTC

v_gene: TRBV18
len: 15
d_gene: .
abundance: .
j_gene: TRBJ1-4
CDR3aa: CASSLREGTNEKLFF
CDR3nt: TGTGCCAGCTCACTTCGGGAGGGGACTAATGAAAAACTGTTTTTT

v_gene: TRBV7-9
len: 13
d_gene: TRBD1
abundance: .
j_gene: TRBJ1-1
CDR3aa: CASRPQTGRGAFF
CDR3nt: TGTGCCAGCAGGCCACAGACAGGGCGGGGAGCTTTCTTT

v_gene: TRBV7-2
len: 14
d_gene: .
abundance: .
j_gene: TRBJ1-1
CDR3aa: CASSLGGVGTEAFF
CDR3nt: TGTGCCAGCAGCTTAGGGGGGGTCGGCACTGAAGCTTTCTTT

v_gene: TRBV5-1
len: 16
d_gene: TRBD1
abundance: .
j_gene: TRBJ1-4
CDR3aa: CASSQRDQGASEKLFF
CDR3nt: TGCGCCAGCAGCCAAAGGGATCAGGGGGCGAGTGAAAAACTGTTTTTT